The 31 T cell receptor beta chains in this list originate from one sample, sequenced in a study of T cell clonotyping in hematopoietic cell transplantation. Generated by immunoSEQ multiplex PCR, the TCRdb table keeps only in-frame clones and is missing some. The sample yields tens of thousands of clones, about 95% seen once. Source material: peripheral blood mononuclear cells. These receptors all come from a woman aged 45-65 years in good health. Some clones in this sample may be carry-over from other donors' samples.

This clone was counted only a few times. The V gene is TRBV10-3, the J gene TRBJ1-2, with 7 bases that match TRBD1. CDR1 ENHRY and CDR2 SYGVKD come from the germline V gene. V shed 10 bases and J 5 bases; nucleotides not matched to a gene: 13. CDR3 length: 14 residues. The CDR3 nucleotides are TGTGCCAACCGGGAAGACAGGGCCCCATATGGCTACACCTTC. Amino acids: CANREDRAPYGYTF.

The chain couples TRBV30 to TRBJ1-1; 7 nucleotides line up with TRBD1. Looked up from germline, CDR1 is GTSNPN and CDR2 is SVGIG (reference sequence). Trimming cost V 8 bases and J 1 base; bases outside gene matches: 10. CDR3 length equals 14 residues. CDR3 nucleotides: TGTGCCGGTACTTTGGGACAGCCGAACACTGAAGCTTTCTTT. This gives the protein CAGTLGQPNTEAFF.

The CDR3 is CASSRLKTPLHF. As DNA, the CDR3 is TGTGCCAGCAGCCGGTTGAAGACACCCCTCCACTTT. The chain has TRBV28 and TRBJ1-6; D is unclear. CDR3 length: 12 amino acids. Germline CDR1 MDHEN, CDR2 SYDVKM. With 6 bases removed from V and 11 bases from J, the gap between germline ends came to 11 bases.

The V and J genes are TRBV14 and TRBJ2-7; D is undetermined. Trimming stripped 4 bases from V and 5 bases from J, with 12 bases between. Germline V gives CDR1 SGHDN, CDR2 FVKESK. The CDR3 is 13 residues long. The CDR3 is CASSRLGPHEQYF. The CDR3 nucleotides are TGTGCCAGCAGCCGCCTTGGACCCCACGAGCAGTACTTC. Drawing the rest from reference TRBV14 and TRBJ2-7, the complete variable domain is EAGVTQFPSHSVIEKGQTVTLRCDPISGHDNLYWYRRVMGKEIKFLLHFVKESKQDESGMPNNRFLAERTGGTYSTLKVQPAELEDSGVYFCASSRLGPHEQYFGPGTRLTVT.

The chain combines TRBV6-4 with TRBJ2-3, with D perhaps TRBD2 (7 bases). The germline V gene encodes CDR1 MRHNA and CDR2 SNTAGT. V gave up 3 bases and J gave up 5 bases, with 15 bases separating them. CDR3 length equals 15 residues. CDR3 sequence (DNA): TGTGCCAGCAGTGATAAGGGGGGGCTAGGAGATACGCAGTATTTT. It is translated as CASSDKGGLGDTQYF.

As regards this clone: An end of the junction does not agree with germline; a read error may underlie this. In nucleotides, the CDR3 is TGTGCCATCAGTCCGGGACAGGGGGGCTCTAGGGCCAACGTCCTGACTTTC. Translated: CAISPGQGGSRANVLTF. V gene TRBV10-3 combines with J gene TRBJ2-6; 11 nucleotides agree with TRBD1. From germline, CDR1 is ENHRY and CDR2 SYGVKD. The CDR3 is made up of 17 amino acids.

The chain couples TRBV7-2 to TRBJ2-5; D is perhaps TRBD1 or TRBD2 (5 bases each). Trimming pared 1 base from V and 1 base from J, leaving 13 bases between. CDR1 SGHTA and CDR2 FQGNSA come from the germline V gene. The CDR3 is 16 residues long. CDR3 amino acids: CASSLVGTFLQETQYF. The CDR3 DNA sequence: TGTGCCAGCAGCTTAGTGGGGACCTTCCTCCAAGAGACCCAGTACTTC.

The V and J genes are TRBV6-1 and TRBJ2-6; D is uncertain. V shed 0 bases and J shed 4 bases, with 4 bases lying between them. Germline CDR1 and CDR2: MNHNS and SASEGT. The CDR3 contains 14 residues. DNA for the CDR3: TGTGCCAGCAGTGAAGCCCCGGGGGCCAACGTCCTGACTTTC. It is translated as CASSEAPGANVLTF.

J is TRBJ1-4 and V is TRBV19; D unclear. The CDR3 runs 15 residues. The germline V gene has CDR1 LNHDA and CDR2 SQIVND (reference sequence). The V gene lost 3 bases and the J gene lost 1 base, with 9 bases spanning the gap. CDR3 coding DNA: TGTGCCAGTAGTATTAACGATGTAACTAATGAAAAACTGTTTTTT. It yields the protein CASSINDVTNEKLFF.

Note on this clone: Germline and junction disagree at one end, which may indicate a read error. This sequence joins TRBV7-2 and TRBJ2-6; TRBD2 aligns across 9 bases. Germline V gene data show CDR1 as SGHTA and CDR2 as FQGNSA. CDR3 size: 16 residues. This CDR3 is CASSLAGDSGANVLTF. CDR3 coding DNA: TGTGCCAGCAGTTTAGCGGGGGACTCTGGGGCCAACGTCCTGACTTTC.

J is TRBJ2-5 and V is TRBV7-6; D gene unclear. Trimming removed 5 bases at V and 2 bases at J, with 6 bases between. The CDR3 sequence is 12 residues long. Per the germline V gene, CDR1 is SGHVS and CDR2 is FNYEAQ. The CDR3 loop reads CASSLPQETQYF. In DNA, the CDR3 is TGTGCCAGCAGCCTCCCACAAGAGACCCAGTACTTC. The full variable domain, its missing parts supplied by reference TRBV7-6 and TRBJ2-5, is GAGVSQSPRYKVTKRGQDVALRCDPISGHVSLYWYRQALGQGPEFLTYFNYEAQQDKSGLPNDRFSAERPEGSISTLTIQRTEQRDSAMYRCASSLPQETQYFGPGTRLLVL.

The gene calls are TRBV7-3 and TRBJ2-1; the D gene is possibly TRBD1 (6 bases). V was pared by 2 bases and J by 5 bases, with 10 bases between. The V gene's germline CDR1 is SGHTA and CDR2 FQGTGA. The CDR3 spans 14 residues. CDR3 coding DNA: TGTGCCAGCAGCTTAGGGGGCGCGAACAATGAGCAGTTCTTC. Translated: CASSLGGANNEQFF.

The V call is TRBV11-3, the J call TRBJ2-2; 7 bases map to TRBD1. The CDR3 covers 16 residues. From germline, CDR1 is SGHNT and CDR2 YENEEA. J was trimmed by 4 bases and V by 1 base; bases with no gene match: 6. The CDR3 here is CASSLGSTGATGELFF. CDR3 DNA: TGTGCCAGCAGCTTAGGATCAACAGGGGCCACCGGGGAGCTGTTTTTT.

CDR3 protein: CASSSQFQPEAFF. CDR3 nucleotide sequence: TGTGCCAGCAGTTCTCAGTTCCAGCCAGAAGCTTTCTTT. The gene calls are TRBV28 and TRBJ1-1; D gene ambiguous. The length of the CDR3 is 13 residues. Trimming cost V 4 bases and J 8 bases, with 14 bases left between them. The V gene's germline CDR1 is MDHEN and CDR2 SYDVKM.

V is TRBV5-1 and J is TRBJ2-7, with TRBD2 as a possible D gene (5 bases). CDR3 length equals 14 residues. The V end was cut by 0 bases, the J end by 6 bases, with 13 bases between. Germline V lookup: CDR1 SGHRS, CDR2 YFSETQ. This CDR3 is CASSLGPTRAEQYF. The CDR3 DNA reads as TGCGCCAGCAGCTTGGGACCTACGCGGGCCGAGCAGTACTTC.

The V gene is TRBV7-9, the J gene TRBJ1-1; the match to TRBD1 covers 12 bases. V lost 5 bases to trimming and J lost 2 bases; unmatched junction nucleotides: 9. The CDR3 is 17 amino acids. CDR1 SEHNR and CDR2 FQNEAQ come from the germline V gene (reference sequence). The CDR3 region has the DNA TGTGCCAGCAGCCCAGCCGGGACAGGGGGCGCCAACACTGAAGCTTTCTTT. Translating it yields CASSPAGTGGANTEAFF. The entire variable domain, with the rest obtained from reference TRBV7-9 and TRBJ1-1, is as follows: DTGVSQNPRHKITKRGQNVTFRCDPISEHNRLYWYRQTLGQGPEFLTYFQNEAQLEKSRLLSDRFSAERPKGSFSTLEIQRTEQGDSAMYLCASSPAGTGGANTEAFFGQGTRLTVV.

The chain employs TRBV28 and TRBJ2-5; perhaps TRBD2 as D (6 bases). V was trimmed by 4 bases and J by 1 base, leaving 16 bases between them. The CDR3 covers 16 residues. From germline, CDR1 is MDHEN and CDR2 SYDVKM. CDR3 DNA: TGTGCCAGCAGTTCCCCGCGGGGCGGGATCCAAGAGACCCAGTACTTC. This codes for CASSSPRGGIQETQYF.

This chain joins TRBV5-1 and TRBJ2-7, with 9 bases that match TRBD1. The junction had 14 bases not matched to a gene; V was cut back by 0 bases and J by 1 base. The CDR3 sequence is 19 residues long. From germline, CDR1 is SGHRS and CDR2 YFSETQ. CDR3 residues: CASSLAFLQGAPRSYEQYF. The CDR3 DNA is TGCGCCAGCAGCTTGGCTTTCCTACAGGGGGCGCCCCGATCCTACGAGCAGTACTTC.

This rearrangement joins TRBV13 to TRBJ2-7; D may be TRBD1 (6 bases). The CDR3 has 13 amino acids. V lost 5 bases to trimming and J lost 2 bases, with 10 bases between them. Germline CDR1 and CDR2: PRHDT and FYEKMQ (reference sequence). CDR3 protein: CASSPGQPYEQYF. The CDR3, as DNA: TGTGCCAGCAGCCCCGGACAGCCCTACGAGCAGTACTTC.

A single count supports this clone. The rearrangement joins TRBV7-2 to TRBJ2-1, with TRBD1 as a possible D gene (6 bases). The CDR3 is 14 amino acids. V gave up 5 bases and J gave up 8 bases, with 16 bases separating them. Germline CDR1 and CDR2: SGHTA and FQGNSA. CDR3 residues: CASSTRRDTDEQFF. The CDR3 DNA is TGTGCCAGCAGCACCCGCCGGGACACGGATGAGCAGTTCTTC.

This chain links TRBV10-3 with TRBJ2-5, with 7 positions matching TRBD2. With the DNA end fitting TRBJ2-7 better, the J assignment may be wrong. Per the germline V gene, CDR1 is ENHRY and CDR2 is SYGVKD. This CDR3 region has 14 residues. The CDR3 here is CAISESLGGGEQYF. The CDR3, as DNA: TGTGCCATCAGTGAGTCCTTGGGGGGGGGCGAGCAGTACTTC.

The chain joins TRBV29-1 to TRBJ1-1; TRBD1 is a possible D gene (6 bases). The CDR3 runs 11 residues. Germline V gene data show CDR1 as SQVTM and CDR2 as ANQGSEA. Trimming removed 6 bases from V and 7 bases from J, with 12 bases in between. The CDR3 DNA sequence: TGCAGCGTAGGGGACACCGGTGAAGCTTTCTTT. Translated: CSVGDTGEAFF.

The DNA of the CDR3 is TGTGCCATCAAGGCTCAAGCGGGGGAGAACGAGCAGTACTTC. Translation: CAIKAQAGENEQYF. V gene TRBV10-3 combines with J gene TRBJ2-7; 8 nucleotides align to TRBD2. Germline CDR1 and CDR2: ENHRY and SYGVKD. The CDR3 length is 14 residues. Unmatched junction bases numbered 10, after V lost 7 bases and J lost 5 bases.

Worth noting for this clone: Other DNA sequences of this sample code for an identical CDR3. The V and J genes are TRBV28 and TRBJ1-5; no definite D call. V lost 2 bases and J 5 bases, leaving 4 bases between the germline ends. The CDR3 has 12 residues. CDR1 is MDHEN and CDR2 is SYDVKM in the germline V gene. The chain's CDR3 is CASSLEDQPQHF. The CDR3 nucleotides read TGTGCCAGCAGTTTAGAGGATCAGCCCCAGCATTTT.

The chain carries TRBV30 and TRBJ1-6, with a tentative D call TRBD1 (6 bases). CDR1 GTSNPN and CDR2 SVGIG come from the germline V gene (reference sequence). The CDR3 length is 12 residues. V lost 5 bases, J lost 6 bases, and 8 bases lay in between. The DNA for the CDR3 is TGTGCCTGGGGACAGATTAATTCACCCCTCCACTTT. Translated, it gives CAWGQINSPLHF.

The rearrangement links TRBV7-2 to TRBJ1-4; D gene unclear. Trimming pared 1 base from V and 0 bases from J, leaving 3 bases between. CDR1 and CDR2 (germline): SGHTA, FQGNSA. This CDR3 has 14 amino acids. CDR3 sequence (DNA): TGTGCCAGCAGCTTAGATGCAACTAATGAAAAACTGTTTTTT. Its protein product is CASSLDATNEKLFF.

The J gene is TRBJ1-2, the V gene TRBV25-1, with D perhaps TRBD1 (6 bases). CDR1 and CDR2 from the germline V gene are MGHDK and SYGVNS. The CDR3 spans 13 residues. V was cut by 1 base and J by 8 bases, with 11 bases left in between. The CDR3, as DNA: TGTGCCAGCAGTGAATTATGGGGGCGAGGCTACACCTTC. The encoded protein is CASSELWGRGYTF.

J is TRBJ1-1 and V is TRBV30; 9 bases are a match to TRBD1. CDR3 length equals 15 residues. J was trimmed by 4 bases and V by 4 bases; bases with no gene match: 10. Germline-derived CDR1 and CDR2 are GTSNPN and SVGIG (reference sequence). The CDR3 reads CAWTTGGAGSTEAFF. For the CDR3, the DNA is TGTGCCTGGACAACAGGGGGCGCAGGGAGCACTGAAGCTTTCTTT.

The genes are TRBV5-1 and TRBJ2-7; TRBD2 matches at 16 bases. V lost 1 base, J lost 1 base, and 11 bases stayed unmatched. CDR3 length: 20 amino acids. CDR1 is SGHRS and CDR2 is YFSETQ in the germline V gene. CDR3 amino acids: CASSLSSPGLAGGQSYEQYF. CDR3 DNA: TGCGCCAGCAGCTTGTCCTCCCCGGGACTAGCGGGGGGGCAATCCTACGAGCAGTACTTC.

The rearrangement links TRBV2 to TRBJ2-7; D perhaps matches TRBD1 (5 bases). The V gene's germline CDR1 is SNHLY and CDR2 FYNNEI. This CDR3 contains 14 residues. V was trimmed by 3 bases and J by 0 bases, leaving 9 bases between them. The CDR3 is CASSDPDSSYEQYF. CDR3 DNA: TGTGCCAGCAGTGATCCTGACAGCTCCTACGAGCAGTACTTC.

The chain combines TRBV4-3 with TRBJ2-7; D unclear. V was cut by 0 bases and J by 4 bases, with 7 bases left in between. Germline V gene sequence: CDR1 LGHNA, CDR2 YSLEER. The CDR3 is 13 amino acids. The CDR3 loop is CASSQDQRYEQYF. The CDR3 DNA reads as TGCGCCAGCAGCCAAGATCAAAGGTACGAGCAGTACTTC.